This passage covers 6 T cell receptor beta chains from one sample sequenced in a study of T cell repertoires in cytomegalovirus infection. For these receptors, no antigen is known. TCRdb re-called the reads with MiXCR, one entry per CDR3 protein. This sample carries about 920,000 distinct CDR3 sequences, 30% to 40% of them seen once, and the ten largest clones take 13%. The sample consisted of cultured CD8+ T cells from PBMCs, taken from culture after CMV antigen stimulation. These receptors were taken from a human donor in good health (CMV status not recorded). Some clones in this sample may be carry-over from other donors' samples.

The chain uses TRBV15 and TRBJ1-4, with D perhaps TRBD1 (6 bases). The length of the CDR3 is 16 residues. Germline loops: CDR1 LNHNV, CDR2 YYDKDF (reference sequence). Trimming removed 3 bases from V and 3 bases from J, with 14 bases in between. CDR3 region: CATSRTRGASNEKLFF. For the CDR3, the DNA is TGTGCCACCAGCAGGACTCGGGGGGCGTCTAATGAAAAACTGTTTTTT.

There are a few counts of this clonotype. This chain links TRBV18 with TRBJ1-6; 9 bases fit TRBD1. CDR1 and CDR2 from the germline V gene are KGHSH and LQKENI. V dropped 3 bases and J dropped 9; count of bases not matched to a gene: 6. The CDR3 totals 15 residues. CDR3 residues: CASSPGTGSSSPLHF. CDR3 nucleotide sequence: TGTGCCAGCTCACCCGGGACAGGGAGCAGTTCACCCCTCCACTTT.

This clonotype was seen just once. V usage is TRBV9 and J usage is TRBJ2-1; 11 nucleotides match TRBD1. The V segment lost 5 bases and the J segment 12 bases; nucleotides outside the gene matches: 1. The length of the CDR3 is 11 residues. Germline V lookup: CDR1 SGDLS, CDR2 YYNGEE. The CDR3: CASRGQGVQFF. Here the CDR3 DNA reads TGTGCCAGCAGGGGACAGGGGGTGCAGTTCTTC. The full variable domain, completed using reference TRBV9 and TRBJ2-1, is DSGVTQTPKHLITATGQRVTLRCSPRSGDLSVYWYQQSLDQGLQFLIQYYNGEERAKGNILERFSAQQFPDLHSELNLSSLELGDSALYFCASRGQGVQFFGPGTRLTVL.

This clonotype was detected many times. In DNA form, the CDR3 reads TGTGCCAGCAGCTCACCGGGGAACACCGGGGAGCTGTTTTTT. Protein sequence: CASSSPGNTGELFF. The chain joins TRBV5-6 to TRBJ2-2; D not resolved. Trimming took off 3 bases at V and 1 base at J, with 7 bases between the two ends. Per germline, CDR1 SGHDT and CDR2 YYEEEE. There are 14 residues in the CDR3. Full variable domain (rest looked up from reference TRBV5-6 and TRBJ2-2): DAGVTQSPTHLIKTRGQQVTLRCSPKSGHDTVSWYQQALGQGPQFIFQYYEEEERQRGNFPDRFSGHQFPNYSSELNVNALLLGDSALYLCASSSPGNTGELFFGEGSRLTVL.

This clonotype was counted at least ten times. The chain carries TRBV2 and TRBJ2-3; D unclear. Looked up from germline, CDR1 is SNHLY and CDR2 is FYNNEI. V was clipped by 8 bases and J by 11 bases, with 11 bases between them. This CDR3 has 10 residues. Written as DNA, the CDR3 is TGTGCCAGCCCCCGTGGGGAGCAGTATTTT. Protein: CASPRGEQYF.

The rearrangement links TRBV9 to TRBJ2-1, with TRBD2 as a possible D gene (6 bases). Trimming shortened V by 3 bases and J by 8 bases, and 21 bases separated the two germline ends. The CDR3 is 16 amino acids. CDR1 SGDLS and CDR2 YYNGEE come from the germline V gene. The CDR3 DNA reads as TGTGCCAGCAGCGATCGACTAGGTATTACGACGGATGAGCAGTTCTTC. As protein: CASSDRLGITTDEQFF.